What follows is one T cell receptor beta chain and its context. The V end was cut by 3 bases, the J end by 3 bases, with 12 bases between. The CDR3 has 14 amino acids. CDR1 SGHVS and CDR2 FQNEAQ come from the germline V gene. The data belong to a study of shared clonotypes between healthy human individuals. Produced via immunoSEQ multiplex PCR; TCRdb's table is partial and in-frame only. The sample carries approximately 1,000,000 clones, about four fifths recorded once. This sequence joins TRBV7-8 and TRBJ2-7; unclear D gene. The sample was memory CD4+ T cells from PBMCs. Subset meaning: CD45RA-negative fraction. The sequence derives from a young man in good health. Some clones in this sample may be carry-over from other donors' samples. The CDR3 protein is CASSLSPGIYEQYF. CDR3 nucleotides: TGTGCCAGCAGCTTGAGCCCAGGTATCTACGAGCAGTACTTC.